These 6 T cell receptor beta chains share one sample of origin, sequenced in a study of CD8 T cells in ankylosing spondylitis. Study-wide results and limits: Characteristic, it appeared, of ankylosing spondylitis blood was a TCR beta motif of about eight highly homologous variants.

From the 5' RACE reads, TCRdb called clonotypes with MiXCR, one entry per CDR3 protein. The sample records 470,000 or so distinct CDR3 sequences, about 25% being singletons. What these receptors recognize is not known. Specimen: blood, either unsorted or a sorted T cell fraction (not recorded which). The receptor source for this set is a male donor with ankylosing spondylitis.

This rearrangement joins TRBV2 to TRBJ2-1; the D is unclear. This CDR3 has 14 amino acids. Germline V gene data show CDR1 as SNHLY and CDR2 as FYNNEI. The germline V and J ends were trimmed by 8 bases and 4 bases, with 15 bases remaining between them. This CDR3 reads CASAPEGSYNEQFF. In DNA form, the CDR3 reads TGTGCCAGCGCCCCAGAAGGTTCTTACAATGAGCAGTTCTTC.

This clonotype came up a few times. CDR3 in amino acids: CASSFSGTNYNEQFF. For the CDR3, the DNA is TGCGCCAGCAGCTTCTCCGGGACCAACTACAATGAGCAGTTCTTC. The rearrangement uses TRBV5-1 and TRBJ2-1, with D possibly being TRBD1 or TRBD2 (5 bases each). There are 15 residues in the CDR3. Germline V lookup: CDR1 SGHRS, CDR2 YFSETQ. V gave up 2 bases and J gave up 3 bases, with 12 bases separating them.

As to this clonotype: Compared with germline, one end of the junction differs, possibly owing to a read error. The chain uses TRBV13 and TRBJ1-2, with D tentatively TRBD1 (5 bases). This CDR3 comprises 12 residues. CDR1 PRHDT and CDR2 FYEKMQ come from the germline V gene (reference sequence). For the CDR3, the DNA is TGTGCCAGCAGCTTCCCTGGGGGTGGCTACACTTTC. Its translation is CASSFPGGGYTF. Supplemented by reference TRBV13 and TRBJ1-2, the full variable domain reads AAGVIQSPRHLIKEKRETATLKCYPIPRHDTVYWYQQGPGQDPQFLISFYEKMQSDKGSIPDRFSAQQFSDYHSELNMSSLELGDSALYFCASSFPGGGYTFGSGTRLTVV.

This chain joins TRBV5-1 and TRBJ1-4; the D gene is possibly TRBD1 (6 bases). This CDR3 has 14 residues. Germline loops: CDR1 SGHRS, CDR2 YFSETQ. V lost 0 bases to trimming and J lost 7 bases, with 10 bases between them. The chain's CDR3 is CASSLDKGGEKLFF. In nucleotides, the CDR3 is TGCGCCAGCAGCTTGGACAAAGGGGGTGAAAAACTGTTTTTT.

This clonotype turned up a few times. The rearrangement links TRBV6-2 or TRBV6-3 to TRBJ2-1, with D maybe TRBD2 (6 bases). This CDR3 has 15 residues. Trimming took off 7 bases at V and 1 base at J, with 14 bases between the two ends. CDR1 is MNHEY, CDR2 SVGEGT, per germline. This CDR3 reads CASTYGSRSYNEQFF. The CDR3 DNA is TGTGCCAGCACCTACGGGAGTCGATCCTACAATGAGCAGTTCTTC.

This clonotype was detected only a few times. The V and J genes are TRBV20-1 and TRBJ2-3; D gene ambiguous. Germline V gives CDR1 DFQATT, CDR2 SNEGSKA (reference sequence). Trimming stripped 4 bases from V and 7 bases from J, with 12 bases between. The CDR3 runs 12 residues. CDR3 DNA: TGCAGTGCTACGGCAGGCCCTAATACGCAGTATTTT. Translation gives CSATAGPNTQYF.